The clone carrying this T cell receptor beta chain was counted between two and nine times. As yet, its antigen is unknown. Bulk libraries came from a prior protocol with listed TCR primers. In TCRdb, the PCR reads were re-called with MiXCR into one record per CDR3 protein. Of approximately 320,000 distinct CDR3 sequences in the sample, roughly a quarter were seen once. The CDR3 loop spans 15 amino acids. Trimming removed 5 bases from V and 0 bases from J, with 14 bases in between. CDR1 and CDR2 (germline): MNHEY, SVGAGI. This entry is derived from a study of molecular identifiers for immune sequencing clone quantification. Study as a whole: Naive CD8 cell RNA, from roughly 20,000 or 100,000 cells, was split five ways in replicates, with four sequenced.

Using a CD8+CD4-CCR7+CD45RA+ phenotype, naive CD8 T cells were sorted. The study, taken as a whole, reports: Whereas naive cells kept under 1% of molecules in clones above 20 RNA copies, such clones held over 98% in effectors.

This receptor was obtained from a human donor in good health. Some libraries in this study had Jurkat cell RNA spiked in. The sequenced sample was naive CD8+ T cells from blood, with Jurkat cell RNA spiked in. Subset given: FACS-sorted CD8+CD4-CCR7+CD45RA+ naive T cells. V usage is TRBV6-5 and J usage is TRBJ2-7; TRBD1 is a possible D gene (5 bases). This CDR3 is CASSHGQGRSYEQYF. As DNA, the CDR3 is TGTGCCAGCAGTCACGGACAAGGCCGCTCCTACGAGCAGTACTTC.